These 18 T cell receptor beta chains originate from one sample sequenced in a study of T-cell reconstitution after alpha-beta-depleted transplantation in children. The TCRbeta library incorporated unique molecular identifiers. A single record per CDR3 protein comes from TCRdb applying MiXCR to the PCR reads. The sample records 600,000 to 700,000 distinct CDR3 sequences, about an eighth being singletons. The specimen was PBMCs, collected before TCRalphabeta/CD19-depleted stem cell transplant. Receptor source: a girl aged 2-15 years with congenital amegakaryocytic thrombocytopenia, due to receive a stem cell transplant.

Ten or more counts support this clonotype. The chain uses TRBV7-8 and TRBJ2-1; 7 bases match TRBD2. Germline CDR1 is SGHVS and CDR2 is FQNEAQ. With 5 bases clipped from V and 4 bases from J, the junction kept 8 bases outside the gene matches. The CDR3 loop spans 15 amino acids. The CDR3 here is CASSKSGKAYNEQFF. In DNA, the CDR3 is TGTGCCAGCAGCAAGAGCGGGAAAGCGTACAATGAGCAGTTCTTC. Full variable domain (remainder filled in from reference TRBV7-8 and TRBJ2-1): GAGVSQSPRYKVAKRGQDVALRCDPISGHVSLFWYQQALGQGPEFLTYFQNEAQLDKSGLPSDRFFAERPEGSVSTLKIQRTQQEDSAVYLCASSKSGKAYNEQFFGPGTRLTVL.

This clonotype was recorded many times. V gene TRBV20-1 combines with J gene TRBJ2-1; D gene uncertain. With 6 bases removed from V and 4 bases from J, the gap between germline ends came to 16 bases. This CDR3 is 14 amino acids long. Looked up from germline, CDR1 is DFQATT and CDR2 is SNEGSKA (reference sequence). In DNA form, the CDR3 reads TGCAGTGCCAATATCTTCCCCGTATACAATGAGCAGTTCTTC. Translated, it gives CSANIFPVYNEQFF.

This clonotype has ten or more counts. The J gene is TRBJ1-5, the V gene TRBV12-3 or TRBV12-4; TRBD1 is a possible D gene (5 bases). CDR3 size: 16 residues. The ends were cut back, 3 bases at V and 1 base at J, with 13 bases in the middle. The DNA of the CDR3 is TGTGCCAGCAGTTTTGAAGGGACTGTGAGCAATCAGCCCCAGCATTTT. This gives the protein CASSFEGTVSNQPQHF.

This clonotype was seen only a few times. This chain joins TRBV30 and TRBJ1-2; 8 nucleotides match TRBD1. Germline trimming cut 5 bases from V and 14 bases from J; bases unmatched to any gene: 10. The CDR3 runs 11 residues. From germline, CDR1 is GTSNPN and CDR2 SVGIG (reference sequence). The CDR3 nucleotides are TGTGCCTGGTCCCAGGACAGGGTTTTGACCTTC. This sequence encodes CAWSQDRVLTF.

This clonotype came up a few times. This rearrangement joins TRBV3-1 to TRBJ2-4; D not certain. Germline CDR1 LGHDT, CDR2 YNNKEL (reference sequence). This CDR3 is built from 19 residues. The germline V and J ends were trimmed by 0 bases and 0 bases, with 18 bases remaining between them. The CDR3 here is CASSQELPLRYIAKNIQYF. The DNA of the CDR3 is TGTGCCAGCAGCCAAGAATTGCCCTTACGATACATAGCCAAAAACATTCAGTACTTC.

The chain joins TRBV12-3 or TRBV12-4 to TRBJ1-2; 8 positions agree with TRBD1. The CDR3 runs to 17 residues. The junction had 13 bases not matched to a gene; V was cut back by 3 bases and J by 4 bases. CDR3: CASSFSGTGFLFYGYTF. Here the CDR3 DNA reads TGTGCCAGCAGTTTCTCCGGGACAGGATTCCTCTTCTATGGCTACACCTTC.

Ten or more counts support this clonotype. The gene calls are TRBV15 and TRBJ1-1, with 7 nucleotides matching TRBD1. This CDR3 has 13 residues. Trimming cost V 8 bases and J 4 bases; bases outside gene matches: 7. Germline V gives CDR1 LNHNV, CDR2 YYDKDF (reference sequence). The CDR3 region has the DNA TGTGCCACCGGTGGACAGGTTAGCACTGAAGCTTTCTTT. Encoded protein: CATGGQVSTEAFF. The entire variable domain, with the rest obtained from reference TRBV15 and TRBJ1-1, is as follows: DAMVIQNPRYQVTQFGKPVTLSCSQTLNHNVMYWYQQKSSQAPKLLFHYYDKDFNNEADTPDNFQSRRPNTSFCFLDIRSPGLGDTAMYLCATGGQVSTEAFFGQGTRLTVV.

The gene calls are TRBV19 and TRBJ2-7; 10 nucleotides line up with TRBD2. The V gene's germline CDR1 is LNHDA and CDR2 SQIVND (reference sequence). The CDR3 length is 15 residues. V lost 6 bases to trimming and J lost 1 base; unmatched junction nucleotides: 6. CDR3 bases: TGTGCCAGTAGCTCGGGACTAGCGCGTTCCTACGAGCAGTACTTC. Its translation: CASSSGLARSYEQYF.

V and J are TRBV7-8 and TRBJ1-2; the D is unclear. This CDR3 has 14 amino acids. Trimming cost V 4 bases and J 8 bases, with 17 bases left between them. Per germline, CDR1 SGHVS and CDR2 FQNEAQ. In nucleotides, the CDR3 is TGTGCCAGCAGCTCCCTTACTCCCACGGGGGGCTACACCTTC. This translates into CASSSLTPTGGYTF.

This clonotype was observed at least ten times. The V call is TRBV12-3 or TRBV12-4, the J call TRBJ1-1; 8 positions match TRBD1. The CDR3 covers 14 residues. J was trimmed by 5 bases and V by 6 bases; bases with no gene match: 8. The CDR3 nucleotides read TGTGCCAGCAGCCTGACAGGGGTGGGGACTGAAGCTTTCTTT. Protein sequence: CASSLTGVGTEAFF.

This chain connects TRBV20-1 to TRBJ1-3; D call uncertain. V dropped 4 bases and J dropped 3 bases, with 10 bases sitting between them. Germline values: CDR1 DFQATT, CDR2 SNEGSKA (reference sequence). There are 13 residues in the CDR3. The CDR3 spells CSAILPSGNTIYF. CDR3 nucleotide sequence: TGCAGTGCTATACTACCGAGTGGAAACACCATATATTTT.

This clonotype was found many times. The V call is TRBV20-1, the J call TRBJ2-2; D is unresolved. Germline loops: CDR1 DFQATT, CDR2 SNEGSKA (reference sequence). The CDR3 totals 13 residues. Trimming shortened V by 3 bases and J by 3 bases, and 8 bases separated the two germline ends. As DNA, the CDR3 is TGCAGTGCTAGTGAAACTTACACCGGGGAGCTGTTTTTT. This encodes CSASETYTGELFF.

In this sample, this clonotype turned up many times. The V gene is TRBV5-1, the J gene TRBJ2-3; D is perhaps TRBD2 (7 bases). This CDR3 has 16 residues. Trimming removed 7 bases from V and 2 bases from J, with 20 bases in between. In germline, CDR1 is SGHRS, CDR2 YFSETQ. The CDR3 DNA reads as TGCGCCAGCCTGAATGGGCGGGGGCCTACCACAGATACGCAGTATTTT. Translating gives CASLNGRGPTTDTQYF.

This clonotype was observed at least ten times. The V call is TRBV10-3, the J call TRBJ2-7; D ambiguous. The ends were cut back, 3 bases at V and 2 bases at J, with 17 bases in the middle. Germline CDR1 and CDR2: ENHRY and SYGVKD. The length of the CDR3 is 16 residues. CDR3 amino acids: CAISDLVVGTPYEQYF. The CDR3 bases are TGTGCCATCAGTGATTTAGTGGTCGGAACTCCCTACGAGCAGTACTTC.

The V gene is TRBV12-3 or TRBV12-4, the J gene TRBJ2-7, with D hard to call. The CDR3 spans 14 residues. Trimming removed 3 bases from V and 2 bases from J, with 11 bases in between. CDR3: CASSLFGRTYEQYF. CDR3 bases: TGTGCCAGCAGTTTGTTTGGGCGGACCTACGAGCAGTACTTC.

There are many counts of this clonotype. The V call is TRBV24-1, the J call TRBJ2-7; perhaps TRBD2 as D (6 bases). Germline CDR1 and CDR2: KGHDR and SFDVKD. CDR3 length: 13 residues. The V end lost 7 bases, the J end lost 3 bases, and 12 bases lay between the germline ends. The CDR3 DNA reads TGTGCCACCAGCGTGGGGGGTGACTACGAGCAGTACTTC. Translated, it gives CATSVGGDYEQYF.

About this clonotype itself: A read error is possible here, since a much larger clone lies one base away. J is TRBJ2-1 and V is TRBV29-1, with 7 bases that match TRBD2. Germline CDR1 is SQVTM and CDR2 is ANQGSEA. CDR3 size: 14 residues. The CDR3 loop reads CSVDTSESYNGQFF. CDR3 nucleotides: TGCAGCGTCGATACTAGCGAGTCTTACAATGGGCAGTTCTTC.

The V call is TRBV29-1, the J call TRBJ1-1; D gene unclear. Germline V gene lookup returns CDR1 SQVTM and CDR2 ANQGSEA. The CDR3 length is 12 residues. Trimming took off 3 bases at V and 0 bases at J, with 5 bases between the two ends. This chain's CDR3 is CSVDSLNTEAFF. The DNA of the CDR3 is TGCAGCGTTGACTCGCTGAACACTGAAGCTTTCTTT.